The clone carrying this TCR beta chain was seen ten or more times. Trimming pared 0 bases from V and 2 bases from J, leaving 11 bases between. CDR1 is LGHDT, CDR2 YNNKEL, per germline (reference sequence). This CDR3 is built from 16 residues. TCRdb reprocessed the PCR reads using MiXCR. The sample carries 55,000 to 75,000 clones, more than 15% recorded once. Each patient went into thyroid surgery without having received any treatment. The data stem from a study of metastatic and nonmetastatic thyroid tumors. The overall study: It was across blood and tumor or nodule tissue from malignant and benign thyroid patients that repertoires were compared.

This chain uses TRBV3-1 with TRBJ2-1, with D tentatively TRBD1 or TRBD2 (5 bases each). What was sequenced was blood. The TCR comes from a female donor with papillary thyroid cancer or a benign thyroid nodule (not recorded which). Some clones in this sample may be carry-over from other donors' samples. The CDR3 DNA is TGTGCCAGCAGCCAAGATGGGGGAGACCCCTACAATGAGCAGTTCTTC. This encodes CASSQDGGDPYNEQFF.